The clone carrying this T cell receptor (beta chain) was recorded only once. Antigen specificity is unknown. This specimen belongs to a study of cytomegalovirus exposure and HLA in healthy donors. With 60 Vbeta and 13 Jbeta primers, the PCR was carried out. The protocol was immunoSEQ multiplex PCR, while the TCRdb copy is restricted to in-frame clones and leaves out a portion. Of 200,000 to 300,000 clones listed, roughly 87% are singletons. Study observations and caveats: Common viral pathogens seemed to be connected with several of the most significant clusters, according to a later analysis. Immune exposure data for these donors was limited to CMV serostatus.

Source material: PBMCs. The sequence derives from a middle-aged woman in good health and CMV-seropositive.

The CDR3 DNA is TGTGCCAGCAGAAGAGGGTATGGCACCGGGGAGCTGTTTTTT. Translating gives CASRRGYGTGELFF. The chain employs TRBV11-3 and TRBJ2-2, with D perhaps matching TRBD2 (5 bases). The V gene lost 6 bases and the J gene lost 4 bases, with 12 bases spanning the gap. The CDR3 extends over 14 amino acids. From germline, CDR1 is SGHNT and CDR2 YENEEA.